This TCR beta chain was documented in a study of T cells after yellow fever vaccination. MiXCR, run by TCRdb on the 5' RACE reads, gives a single entry per CDR3 protein. The sample gives about 50,000 distinct CDR3 sequences, about 5.6% of which show up once; roughly 31% is in the top ten. Study outcomes and limitations: A large majority of primary-vaccination clones showed up again after the booster (approximately 95% CD4, around 90% CD8).

At least ten counts were recorded for this clonotype. This CDR3 is built from 15 residues. The J segment lost 6 bases and the V segment lost 3 bases, leaving 3 bases of the junction unmatched. Germline CDR1 is LGHNA and CDR2 is YSLEER. This TCR was recovered from a man in his late teens or twenties who received the YFV17D yellow fever vaccine. The sequences come from PBMCs, either bulk or a sorted T-cell subset (CD4+, CD8+, memory, or dextramer-sorted; not recorded which), collected on the day of the yellow fever booster vaccination. The chain links TRBV4-3 to TRBJ2-1; TRBD2 agrees at 12 bases. The CDR3: CASSHLAGGPNEQFF. In DNA form, the CDR3 reads TGCGCCAGCAGCCATCTAGCGGGGGGGCCCAATGAGCAGTTCTTC.